This T cell receptor (beta chain) originates from a study of blood T cell repertoires in COVID-19. Background on the study: Acute-phase and convalescent COVID-19 samples originated in the United States, Italy and Spain. PBMCs, B-cell-depleted T cells, or T cells were the source of the cDNA or gDNA that made up the material.

V was pared by 3 bases and J by 5 bases, with 3 bases of the junction left unmatched. CDR1 is ENHRY and CDR2 is SYGVKD in the germline V gene. The length of the CDR3 is 13 residues. Original processing methods: Nucleated cell number was recorded as an estimate derived from reference gene primer amplification. The method was immunoSEQ multiplex PCR; TCRdb's version includes in-frame clones alone and lacks a portion of them. For V, J and clone size, that table is used; D and trimming come from the DNA. The sample contains about 79,000 clones, roughly 89% of which appear only once. J is TRBJ2-7 and V is TRBV10-3; 8 nucleotides agree with TRBD1. The sequencing sample was made of peripheral blood. The sequence was obtained from a man between 50 and 59 years old with active COVID-19. DNA for the CDR3: TGTGCCATCAGTGACCAGACAGGGGACGAGCAGTACTTC. Its translation: CAISDQTGDEQYF.